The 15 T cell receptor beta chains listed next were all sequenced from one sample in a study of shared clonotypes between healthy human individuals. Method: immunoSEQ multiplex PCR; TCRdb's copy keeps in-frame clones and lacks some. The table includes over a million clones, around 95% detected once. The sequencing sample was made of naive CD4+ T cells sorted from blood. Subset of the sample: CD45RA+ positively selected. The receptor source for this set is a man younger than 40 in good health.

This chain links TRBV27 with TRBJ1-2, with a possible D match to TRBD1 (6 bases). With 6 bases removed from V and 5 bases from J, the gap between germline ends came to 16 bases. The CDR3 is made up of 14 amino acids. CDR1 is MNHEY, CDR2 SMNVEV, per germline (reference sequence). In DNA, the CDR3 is TGTGCCAGCAGGGTACAGGGTAAAGAGTATGGCTACACCTTC. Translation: CASRVQGKEYGYTF.

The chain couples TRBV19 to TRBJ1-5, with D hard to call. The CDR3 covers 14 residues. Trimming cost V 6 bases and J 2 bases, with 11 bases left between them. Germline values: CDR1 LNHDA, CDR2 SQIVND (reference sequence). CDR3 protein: CASSDTRGNQPQHF. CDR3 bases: TGTGCCAGTAGCGACACGAGAGGCAATCAGCCCCAGCATTTT.

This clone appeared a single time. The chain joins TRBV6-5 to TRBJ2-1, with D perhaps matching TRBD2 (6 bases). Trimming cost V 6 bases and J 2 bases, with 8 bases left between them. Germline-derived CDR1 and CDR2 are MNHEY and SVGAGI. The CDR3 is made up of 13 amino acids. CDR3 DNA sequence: TGTGCCAGCAGCGGGAGCACCTACAATGAGCAGTTCTTC. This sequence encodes CASSGSTYNEQFF.

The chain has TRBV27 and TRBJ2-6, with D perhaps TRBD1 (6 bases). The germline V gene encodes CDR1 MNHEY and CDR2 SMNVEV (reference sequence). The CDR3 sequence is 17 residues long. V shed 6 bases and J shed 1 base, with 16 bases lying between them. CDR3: CASSQVVGASGANVLTF. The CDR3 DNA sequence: TGTGCCAGCAGCCAGGTAGTGGGGGCTTCTGGGGCCAACGTCCTGACTTTC.

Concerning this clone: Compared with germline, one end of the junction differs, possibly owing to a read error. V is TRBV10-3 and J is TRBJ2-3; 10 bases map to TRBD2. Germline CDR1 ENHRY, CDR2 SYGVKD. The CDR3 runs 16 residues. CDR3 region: CAISALAGVGGDTQYF. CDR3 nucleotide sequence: TGTGCCATTAGTGCCCTAGCGGGAGTGGGTGGAGATACGCAGTATTTT.

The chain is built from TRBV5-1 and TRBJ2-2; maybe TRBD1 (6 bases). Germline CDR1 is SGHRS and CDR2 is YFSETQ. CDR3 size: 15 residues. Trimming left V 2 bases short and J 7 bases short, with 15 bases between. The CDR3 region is CASSFGRGVGGELFF. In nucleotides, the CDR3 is TGCGCCAGCAGCTTCGGCAGGGGCGTCGGCGGGGAGCTGTTTTTT.

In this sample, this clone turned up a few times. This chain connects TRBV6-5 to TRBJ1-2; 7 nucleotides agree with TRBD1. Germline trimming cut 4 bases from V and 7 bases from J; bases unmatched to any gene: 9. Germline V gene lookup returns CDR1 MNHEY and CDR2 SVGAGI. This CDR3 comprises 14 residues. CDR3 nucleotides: TGTGCCAGCAGTTCCCCGGACAGGCCCCTTGGCTACACCTTC. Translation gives CASSSPDRPLGYTF.

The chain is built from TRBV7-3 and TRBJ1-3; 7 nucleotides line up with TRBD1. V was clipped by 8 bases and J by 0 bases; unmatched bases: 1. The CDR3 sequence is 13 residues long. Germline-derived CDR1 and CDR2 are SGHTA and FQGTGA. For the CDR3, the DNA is TGTGCCAGCGGGACAGACTCTGGAAACACCATATATTTT. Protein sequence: CASGTDSGNTIYF. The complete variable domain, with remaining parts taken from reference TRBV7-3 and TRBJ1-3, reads GAGVSQTPSNKVTEKGKYVELRCDPISGHTALYWYRQSLGQGPEFLIYFQGTGAADDSGLPNDRFFAVRPEGSVSTLKIQRTERGDSAVYLCASGTDSGNTIYFGEGSWLTVV.

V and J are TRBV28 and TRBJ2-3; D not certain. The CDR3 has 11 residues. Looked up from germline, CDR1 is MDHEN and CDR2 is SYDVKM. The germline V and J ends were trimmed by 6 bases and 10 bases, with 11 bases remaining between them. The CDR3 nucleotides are TGTGCCAGCAGCCCTTCTCAACCGCAGTATTTT. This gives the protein CASSPSQPQYF.

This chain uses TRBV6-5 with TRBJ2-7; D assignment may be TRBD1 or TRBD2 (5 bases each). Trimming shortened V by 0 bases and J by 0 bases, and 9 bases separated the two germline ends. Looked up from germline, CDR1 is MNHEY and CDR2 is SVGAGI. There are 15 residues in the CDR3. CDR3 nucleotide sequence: TGTGCCAGCAGTTACTCCTCGGGACGCTCCTACGAGCAGTACTTC. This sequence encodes CASSYSSGRSYEQYF.

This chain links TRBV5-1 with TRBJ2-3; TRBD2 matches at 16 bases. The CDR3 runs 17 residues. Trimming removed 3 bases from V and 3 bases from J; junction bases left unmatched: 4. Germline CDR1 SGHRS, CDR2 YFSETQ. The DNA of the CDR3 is TGCGCCAGCAGCTCGGGACTAGCGGGAGGGGTAACAGATACGCAGTATTTT. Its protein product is CASSSGLAGGVTDTQYF.

As DNA, the CDR3 is TGTGCCAGCAGTTTTAGCGAGGGGCTCAGATATGGAAACACCATATATTTT. Its translation is CASSFSEGLRYGNTIYF. The chain joins TRBV28 to TRBJ1-3; weak D call: TRBD1 (5 bases). V was trimmed by 3 bases and J by 3 bases, leaving 18 bases between them. The CDR3 consists of 17 residues. The germline CDR1 and CDR2 sequences are MDHEN and SYDVKM. The full variable domain, with the rest looked up from reference TRBV28 and TRBJ1-3, is DVKVTQSSRYLVKRTGEKVFLECVQDMDHENMFWYRQDPGLGLRLIYFSYDVKMKEKGDIPEGYSVSREKKERFSLILESASTNQTSMYLCASSFSEGLRYGNTIYFGEGSWLTVV.

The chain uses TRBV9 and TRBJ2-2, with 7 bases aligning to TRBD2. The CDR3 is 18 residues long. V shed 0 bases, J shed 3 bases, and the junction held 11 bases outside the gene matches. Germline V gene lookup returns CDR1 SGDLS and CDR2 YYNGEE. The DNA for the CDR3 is TGTGCCAGCAGCGTAGTCCCTCTGGCGGGAGCCCACACCGGGGAGCTGTTTTTT. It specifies CASSVVPLAGAHTGELFF.

The CDR3 region has the DNA TGTGCCAGCAGCTTGCCGACAGGGGCGAGCGGGGAGCTGTTTTTT. It encodes CASSLPTGASGELFF. The rearrangement joins TRBV5-5 to TRBJ2-2; 8 bases agree with TRBD1. This CDR3 has 15 amino acids. J gave up 7 bases and V 1 base, and 6 bases lay outside the gene matches. Germline V gene sequence: CDR1 SGHKS, CDR2 YYEKEE (reference sequence).

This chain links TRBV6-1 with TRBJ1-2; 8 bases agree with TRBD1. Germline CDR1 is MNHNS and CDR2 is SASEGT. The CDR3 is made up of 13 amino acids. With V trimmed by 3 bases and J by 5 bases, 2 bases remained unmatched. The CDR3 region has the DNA TGTGCCAGCAGTGAGGACAGGGAATATGGCTACACCTTC. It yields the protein CASSEDREYGYTF.